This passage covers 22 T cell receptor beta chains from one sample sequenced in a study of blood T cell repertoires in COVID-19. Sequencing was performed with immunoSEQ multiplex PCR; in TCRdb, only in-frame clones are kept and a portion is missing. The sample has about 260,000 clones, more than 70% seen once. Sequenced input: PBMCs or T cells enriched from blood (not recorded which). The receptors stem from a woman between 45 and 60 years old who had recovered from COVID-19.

The CDR3 bases are TGTGCCAGCAGGAAACAGGGTTTCAACGAGCAGTACTTC. Protein product: CASRKQGFNEQYF. The V call is TRBV12-3 or TRBV12-4, the J call TRBJ2-7; weak D call: TRBD1 (6 bases). V lost 6 bases and J 5 bases, leaving 14 bases between the germline ends. The CDR3 is made up of 13 amino acids.

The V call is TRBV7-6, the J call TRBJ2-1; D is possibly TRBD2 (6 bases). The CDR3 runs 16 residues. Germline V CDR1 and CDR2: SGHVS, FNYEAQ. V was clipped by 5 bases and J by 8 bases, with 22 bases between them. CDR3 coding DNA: TGTGCCAGCAGCCCCCCGGCCGGAGGGCCCGGGGATGAGCAGTTCTTC. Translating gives CASSPPAGGPGDEQFF.

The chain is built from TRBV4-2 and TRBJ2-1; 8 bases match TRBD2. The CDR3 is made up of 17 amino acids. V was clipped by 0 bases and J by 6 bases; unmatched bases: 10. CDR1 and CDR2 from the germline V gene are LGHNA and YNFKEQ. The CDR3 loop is CASSQELGLELGNEQFF. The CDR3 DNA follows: TGTGCCAGCAGCCAAGAATTGGGACTAGAGTTAGGCAATGAGCAGTTCTTC.

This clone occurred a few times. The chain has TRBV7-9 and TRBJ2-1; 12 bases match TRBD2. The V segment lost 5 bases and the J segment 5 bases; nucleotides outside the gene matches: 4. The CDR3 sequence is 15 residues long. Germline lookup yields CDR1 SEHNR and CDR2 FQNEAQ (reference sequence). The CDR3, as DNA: TGTGCCAGCAGCCCCGGACTAGCGGGAAACAATGAGCAGTTCTTC. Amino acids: CASSPGLAGNNEQFF. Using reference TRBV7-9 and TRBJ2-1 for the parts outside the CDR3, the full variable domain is DTGVSQNPRHKITKRGQNVTFRCDPISEHNRLYWYRQTLGQGPEFLTYFQNEAQLEKSRLLSDRFSAERPKGSFSTLEIQRTEQGDSAMYLCASSPGLAGNNEQFFGPGTRLTVL.

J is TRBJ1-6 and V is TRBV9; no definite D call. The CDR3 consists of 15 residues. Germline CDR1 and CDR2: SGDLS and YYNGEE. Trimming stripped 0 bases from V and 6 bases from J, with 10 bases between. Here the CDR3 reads CASSVDEGFNSPLHF. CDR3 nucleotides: TGTGCCAGCAGCGTAGATGAGGGCTTTAATTCACCCCTCCACTTT.

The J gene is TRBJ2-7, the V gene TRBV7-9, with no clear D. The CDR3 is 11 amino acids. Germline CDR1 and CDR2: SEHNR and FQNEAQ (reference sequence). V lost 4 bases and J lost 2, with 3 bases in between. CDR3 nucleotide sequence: TGTGCCAGCAGCTCCACCTACGAGCAGTACTTC. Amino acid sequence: CASSSTYEQYF.

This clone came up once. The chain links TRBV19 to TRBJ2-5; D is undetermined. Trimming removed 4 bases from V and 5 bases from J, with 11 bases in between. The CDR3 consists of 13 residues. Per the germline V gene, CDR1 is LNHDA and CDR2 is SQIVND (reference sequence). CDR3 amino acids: CASSSPRVETQYF. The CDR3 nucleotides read TGTGCCAGTAGTAGCCCCCGGGTGGAGACCCAGTACTTC.

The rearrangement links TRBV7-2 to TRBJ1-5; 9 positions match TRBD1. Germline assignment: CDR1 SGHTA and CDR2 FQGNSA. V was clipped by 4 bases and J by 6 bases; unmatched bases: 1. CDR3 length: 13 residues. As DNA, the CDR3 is TGTGCCAGCAGCTGGGACAGGGCTCAGCCCCAGCATTTT. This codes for CASSWDRAQPQHF.

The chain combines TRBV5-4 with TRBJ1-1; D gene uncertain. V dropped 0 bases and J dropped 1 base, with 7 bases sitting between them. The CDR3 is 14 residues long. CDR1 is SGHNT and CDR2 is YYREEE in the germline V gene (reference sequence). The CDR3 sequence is CASSLDPGNTEAFF. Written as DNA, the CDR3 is TGTGCCAGCAGCTTGGACCCAGGGAACACTGAAGCTTTCTTT. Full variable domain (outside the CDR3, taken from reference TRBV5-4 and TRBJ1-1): ETGVTQSPTHLIKTRGQQVTLRCSSQSGHNTVSWYQQALGQGPQFIFQYYREEENGRGNFPPRFSGLQFPNYSSELNVNALELDDSALYLCASSLDPGNTEAFFGQGTRLTVV.

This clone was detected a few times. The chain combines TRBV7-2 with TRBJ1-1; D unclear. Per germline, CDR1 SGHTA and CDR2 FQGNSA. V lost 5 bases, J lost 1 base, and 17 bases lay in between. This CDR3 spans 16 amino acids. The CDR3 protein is CASSPRVLTGNTEAFF. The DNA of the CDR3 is TGTGCCAGCAGCCCCCGTGTGTTAACGGGGAACACTGAAGCTTTCTTT.

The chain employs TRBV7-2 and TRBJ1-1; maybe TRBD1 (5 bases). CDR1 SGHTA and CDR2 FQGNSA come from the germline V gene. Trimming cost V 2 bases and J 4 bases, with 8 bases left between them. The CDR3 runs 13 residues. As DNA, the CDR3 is TGTGCCAGCAGCTTACAGGGTAGCACTGAAGCTTTCTTT. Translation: CASSLQGSTEAFF.

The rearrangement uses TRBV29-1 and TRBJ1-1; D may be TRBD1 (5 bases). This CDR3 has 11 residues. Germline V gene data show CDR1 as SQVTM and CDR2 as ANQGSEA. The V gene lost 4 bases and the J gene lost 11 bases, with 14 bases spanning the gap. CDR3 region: CSVVGQGTAFF. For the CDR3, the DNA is TGCAGCGTTGTAGGTCAGGGTACGGCTTTCTTT.

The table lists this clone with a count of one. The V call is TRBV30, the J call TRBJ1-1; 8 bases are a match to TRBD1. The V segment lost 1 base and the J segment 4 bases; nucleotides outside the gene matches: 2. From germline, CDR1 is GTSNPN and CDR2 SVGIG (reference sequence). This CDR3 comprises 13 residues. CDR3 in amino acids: CAWSGQGSTEAFF. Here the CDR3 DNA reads TGTGCCTGGAGTGGACAGGGGAGCACTGAAGCTTTCTTT.

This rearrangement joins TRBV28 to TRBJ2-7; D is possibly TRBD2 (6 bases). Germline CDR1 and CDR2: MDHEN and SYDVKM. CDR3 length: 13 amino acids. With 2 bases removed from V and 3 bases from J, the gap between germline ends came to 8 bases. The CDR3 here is CASSLRTNYEQYF. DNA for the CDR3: TGTGCCAGCAGTTTAAGGACTAACTACGAGCAGTACTTC.

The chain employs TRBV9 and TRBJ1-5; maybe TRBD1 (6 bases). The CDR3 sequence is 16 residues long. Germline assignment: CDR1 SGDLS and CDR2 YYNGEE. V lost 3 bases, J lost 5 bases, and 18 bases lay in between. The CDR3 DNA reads TGTGCCAGCAGCGCGGGGGCCGGGGGGCCGGATCAGCCCCAGCATTTT. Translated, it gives CASSAGAGGPDQPQHF.

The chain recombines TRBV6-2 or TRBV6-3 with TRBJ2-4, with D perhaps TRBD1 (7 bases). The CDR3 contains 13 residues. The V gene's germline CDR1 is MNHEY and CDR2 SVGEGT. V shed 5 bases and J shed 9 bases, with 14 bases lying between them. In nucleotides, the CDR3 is TGTGCCAGCAGTGGCCGACAGGGAGGCATTCAGTACTTC. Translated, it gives CASSGRQGGIQYF.

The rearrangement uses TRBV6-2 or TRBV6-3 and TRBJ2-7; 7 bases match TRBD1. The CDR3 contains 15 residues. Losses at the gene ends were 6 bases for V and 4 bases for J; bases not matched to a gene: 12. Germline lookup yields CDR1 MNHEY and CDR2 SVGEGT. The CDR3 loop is CASSNIRDRLYEQYF. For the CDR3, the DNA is TGTGCCAGCAGCAACATCCGGGACAGACTGTACGAGCAGTACTTC.

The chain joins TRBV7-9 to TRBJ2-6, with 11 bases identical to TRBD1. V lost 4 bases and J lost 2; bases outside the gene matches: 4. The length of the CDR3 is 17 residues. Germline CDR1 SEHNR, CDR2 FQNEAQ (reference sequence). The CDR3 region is CASSWWGQGAGANVLTF. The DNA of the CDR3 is TGTGCCAGCAGCTGGTGGGGACAGGGGGCTGGGGCCAACGTCCTGACTTTC.

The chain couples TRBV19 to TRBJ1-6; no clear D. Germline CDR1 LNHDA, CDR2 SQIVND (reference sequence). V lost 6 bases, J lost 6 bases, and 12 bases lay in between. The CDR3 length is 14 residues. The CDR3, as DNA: TGTGCCAGTAGCTCCGGACTCGGTAATTCACCCCTCCACTTT. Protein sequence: CASSSGLGNSPLHF.

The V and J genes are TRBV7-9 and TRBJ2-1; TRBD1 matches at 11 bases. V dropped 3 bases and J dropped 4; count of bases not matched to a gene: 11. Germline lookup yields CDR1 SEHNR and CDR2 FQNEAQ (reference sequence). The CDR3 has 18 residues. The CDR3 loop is CASSFPPGTGGRYNEQFF. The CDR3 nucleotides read TGTGCCAGCAGCTTTCCACCTGGGACAGGGGGTAGGTACAATGAGCAGTTCTTC.

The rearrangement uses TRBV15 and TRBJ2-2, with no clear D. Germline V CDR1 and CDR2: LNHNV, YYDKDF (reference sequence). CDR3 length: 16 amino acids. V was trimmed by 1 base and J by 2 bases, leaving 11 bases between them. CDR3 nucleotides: TGTGCCACCAGCAGAGCAATGGGCCAAAACACCGGGGAGCTGTTTTTT. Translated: CATSRAMGQNTGELFF.

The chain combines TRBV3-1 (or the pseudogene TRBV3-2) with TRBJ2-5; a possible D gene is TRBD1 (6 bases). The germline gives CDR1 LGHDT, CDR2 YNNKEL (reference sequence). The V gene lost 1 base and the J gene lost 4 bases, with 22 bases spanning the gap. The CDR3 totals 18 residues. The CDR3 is CASSQGGQGSPARETQYF. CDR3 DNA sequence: TGTGCCAGCAGCCAAGGGGGGCAGGGCTCTCCAGCGAGAGAGACCCAGTACTTC.